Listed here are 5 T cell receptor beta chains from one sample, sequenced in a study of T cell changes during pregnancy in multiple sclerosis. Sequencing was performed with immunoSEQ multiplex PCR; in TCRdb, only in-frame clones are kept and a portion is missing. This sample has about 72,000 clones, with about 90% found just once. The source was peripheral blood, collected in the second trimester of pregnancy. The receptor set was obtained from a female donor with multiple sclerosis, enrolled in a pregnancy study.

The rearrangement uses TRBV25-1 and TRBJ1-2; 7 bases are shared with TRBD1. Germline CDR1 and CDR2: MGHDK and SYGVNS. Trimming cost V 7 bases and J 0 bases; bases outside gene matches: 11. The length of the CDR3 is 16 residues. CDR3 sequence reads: CASKMAGGTANYGYTF. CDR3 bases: TGTGCCAGCAAGATGGCAGGGGGAACAGCTAACTATGGCTACACCTTC.

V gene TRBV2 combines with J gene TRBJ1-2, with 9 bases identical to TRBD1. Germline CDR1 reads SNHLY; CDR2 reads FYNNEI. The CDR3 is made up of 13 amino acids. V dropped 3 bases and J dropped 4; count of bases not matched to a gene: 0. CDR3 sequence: CASSEDRGYGYTF. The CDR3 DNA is TGTGCCAGCAGTGAGGACAGGGGCTATGGCTACACCTTC.

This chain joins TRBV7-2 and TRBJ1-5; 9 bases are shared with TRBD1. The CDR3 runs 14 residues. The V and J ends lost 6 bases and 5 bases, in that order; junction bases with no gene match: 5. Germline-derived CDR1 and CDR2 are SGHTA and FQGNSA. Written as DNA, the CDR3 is TGTGCCAGCAGAGAGGACAGGGGTGATCAGCCCCAGCATTTT. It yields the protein CASREDRGDQPQHF.

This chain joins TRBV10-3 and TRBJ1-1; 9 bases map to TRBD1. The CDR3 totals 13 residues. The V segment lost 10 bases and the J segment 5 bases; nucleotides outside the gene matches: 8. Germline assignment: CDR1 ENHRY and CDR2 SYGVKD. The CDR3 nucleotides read TGTGCCACCGGACAGGGGCAAGGGACTGAAGCTTTCTTT. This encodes CATGQGQGTEAFF.

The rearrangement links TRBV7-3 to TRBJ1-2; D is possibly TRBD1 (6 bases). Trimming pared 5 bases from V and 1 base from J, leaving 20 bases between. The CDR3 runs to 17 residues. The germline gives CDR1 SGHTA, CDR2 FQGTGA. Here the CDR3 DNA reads TGTGCCAGCAGCCCCGATCCGGCAGGGGCCGTTAACTATGGCTACACCTTC. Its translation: CASSPDPAGAVNYGYTF.